A single sample gave rise to the 13 T cell receptor beta chains below, sequenced in a study of spatial heterogeneity in lung cancer. A single record per CDR3 protein comes from TCRdb applying MiXCR to the 5' RACE reads. The data contain fewer than 100,000 distinct CDR3 sequences, just under 20% of them singletons. As to time point: blood at routine non-recurrence follow-up after resection. This specimen was PBMCs, taken at follow-up. The receptors derive from a male donor with early-stage non-small cell lung cancer.

This clonotype was seen repeatedly, ten times or more. The genes are TRBV5-1 and TRBJ2-7, with a tentative D call TRBD2 (5 bases). This CDR3 has 15 residues. V lost 0 bases and J 6 bases, leaving 16 bases between the germline ends. Looked up from germline, CDR1 is SGHRS and CDR2 is YFSETQ. DNA of the CDR3: TGCGCCAGCAGCTTGGGCAGCGGCGCTCTGTCCGAGCAGTACTTC. Its translation is CASSLGSGALSEQYF.

The chain links TRBV7-9 to TRBJ1-2; D not certain. Trimming stripped 1 base from V and 4 bases from J, with 10 bases between. The germline CDR1 and CDR2 sequences are SEHNR and FQNEAQ (reference sequence). The CDR3 totals 14 residues. CDR3 DNA: TGTGCCAGCAGCTTAGACCTGGACGGCTATGGCTACACCTTC. Translation gives CASSLDLDGYGYTF.

The chain links TRBV7-9 to TRBJ2-1; 7 bases match TRBD2. The length of the CDR3 is 17 residues. V lost 0 bases to trimming and J lost 0 bases; unmatched junction nucleotides: 5. CDR1 and CDR2 (germline): SEHNR, FQNEAQ (reference sequence). This CDR3 is CASSLALPGGSYNEQFF. The CDR3, as DNA: TGTGCCAGCAGCTTAGCTCTACCGGGAGGCTCCTACAATGAGCAGTTCTTC.

This clonotype was counted between two and nine times. The rearrangement joins TRBV30 to TRBJ2-2, with D possibly being TRBD1 (5 bases). The CDR3 consists of 13 residues. Germline CDR1 reads GTSNPN; CDR2 reads SVGIG (reference sequence). In nucleotides, the CDR3 is TGTAAAGGGGCCAACTCGAACACCGGGGAGCTGTTTTTT. It specifies CKGANSNTGELFF.

The chain recombines TRBV6-2 or TRBV6-3 with TRBJ2-5; 9 nucleotides match TRBD2. Germline CDR1 and CDR2: MNHEY and SVGEGT. Trimming removed 0 bases from V and 4 bases from J; junction bases left unmatched: 0. This CDR3 region has 14 residues. The CDR3 sequence: CASSYSSGGETQYF. CDR3 coding DNA: TGTGCCAGCAGTTACTCTAGCGGGGGAGAGACCCAGTACTTC.

The chain employs TRBV20-1 and TRBJ1-2; D gene uncertain. The CDR3 consists of 14 residues. CDR1 and CDR2 from the germline V gene are DFQATT and SNEGSKA (reference sequence). The V end was cut by 3 bases, the J end by 3 bases, with 14 bases between. Here the CDR3 reads CSASLPRWDYGYTF. The DNA of the CDR3 is TGCAGTGCTAGCCTGCCCAGGTGGGACTATGGCTACACCTTC.

V gene TRBV7-9 combines with J gene TRBJ2-5, with 7 nucleotides matching TRBD2. The CDR3 is 13 residues long. V lost 4 bases to trimming and J lost 4 bases; unmatched junction nucleotides: 3. Germline V gives CDR1 SEHNR, CDR2 FQNEAQ (reference sequence). The CDR3, as DNA: TGTGCCAGCAGCTGGGAGGGCCCAGAGACCCAGTACTTC. It is translated as CASSWEGPETQYF.

The J gene is TRBJ1-5, the V gene TRBV10-3; no reliable D call. Trimming took off 8 bases at V and 5 bases at J, with 10 bases between the two ends. Germline assignment: CDR1 ENHRY and CDR2 SYGVKD. This CDR3 contains 12 residues. The CDR3 nucleotides read TGTGCCATCGGGGAGCCAGATCAGCCCCAGCATTTT. Translation: CAIGEPDQPQHF.

The rearrangement joins TRBV7-2 to TRBJ1-1; D perhaps matches TRBD1 (5 bases). V was pared by 4 bases and J by 5 bases, with 14 bases between. CDR1 SGHTA and CDR2 FQGNSA come from the germline V gene. The CDR3 loop spans 14 amino acids. The CDR3 spells CASSYDSVGTEAFF. In DNA, the CDR3 is TGTGCCAGCAGCTATGACAGCGTAGGTACTGAAGCTTTCTTT.

Many counts were recorded for this clonotype. This chain uses TRBV7-2 with TRBJ2-3, with D maybe TRBD2 (5 bases). This CDR3 spans 15 amino acids. The V and J ends lost 5 bases and 4 bases respectively, with 16 bases between them. Germline loops: CDR1 SGHTA, CDR2 FQGNSA. CDR3 sequence: CASSPHAGVADTQYF. The DNA of the CDR3 is TGTGCCAGCAGCCCTCACGCCGGGGTTGCAGATACGCAGTATTTT.

Only a few counts were recorded for this clonotype. This chain links TRBV20-1 with TRBJ1-1; perhaps TRBD1 as D (6 bases). From germline, CDR1 is DFQATT and CDR2 SNEGSKA (reference sequence). CDR3 length equals 13 residues. V shed 0 bases and J shed 3 bases, with 8 bases lying between them. DNA of the CDR3: TGCAGTGCTAGAGAAGGGGGGGACACTGAAGCTTTCTTT. This translates into CSAREGGDTEAFF.

This chain links TRBV7-9 with TRBJ2-6; 14 nucleotides align to TRBD2. In germline, CDR1 is SEHNR, CDR2 FQNEAQ (reference sequence). This CDR3 has 19 residues. V was clipped by 4 bases and J by 4 bases; unmatched bases: 9. The CDR3 nucleotides are TGTGCCAGCAGCTCCCTTCGACTAGCGGGAGGGACCGGGGCCAACGTCCTGACTTTC. It specifies CASSSLRLAGGTGANVLTF. The whole variable domain, filled in from reference TRBV7-9 and TRBJ2-6, reads DTGVSQNPRHKITKRGQNVTFRCDPISEHNRLYWYRQTLGQGPEFLTYFQNEAQLEKSRLLSDRFSAERPKGSFSTLEIQRTEQGDSAMYLCASSSLRLAGGTGANVLTFGAGSRLTVL.

The chain couples TRBV20-1 to TRBJ2-7; TRBD2 matches 10 bases. The V gene's germline CDR1 is DFQATT and CDR2 SNEGSKA (reference sequence). Losses at the gene ends were 6 bases for V and 5 bases for J; bases not matched to a gene: 13. CDR3 length equals 15 residues. In DNA, the CDR3 is TGCAGTGCGGGTCACCCTCTAGCGGGAGTGAACGAGCAGTACTTC. Translated: CSAGHPLAGVNEQYF.